This TCR delta chain was recovered during a study of Vδ1+ human thymocytes. Germline V gives CDR1 TSWWSYY, CDR2 QGS. The V end lost 4 bases, the J end lost 0 bases, and 21 bases lay between the germline ends. The CDR3 is 18 residues long. This clone occurred a few times. Its specificity is not known. RNA was extracted from the cells and then reverse transcribed. The CDR3 regions were amplified by multiplex PCR from V-gene primers to a constant-region primer. TCRdb fed the multiplex PCR reads into CATT to redo clone calling. This table holds more than 45,000 delta-chain clones, approximately 16% found once. Findings and caveats of the study: Thymic delta-chain repertoires held 15% to 20% Vdelta2 sequences and few Vdelta3, despite high sort purity. TRG sequences recurred across donors, whereas TRD sequences stayed essentially private. Thymic TRG and TRD repertoires appeared highly polyclonal, with Gaussian CDR3 length distributions.

The source of this sequence is a girl under three years old who had congenital heart surgery. The sample was Vdelta1+ gamma-delta thymocytes from the thymus. The subset is: FACS-sorted CD3+ TCRalphabeta- TCRVdelta1+ TCRVdelta2- thymocytes. The chain is built from TRDV1 and TRDJ1, with TRDD3 as a possible D gene (5 bases). This CDR3 reads CALGGGPFDYGNTDKLIF. Written as DNA, the CDR3 is TGTGCTCTTGGGGGGGGGCCTTTTGATTACGGAAACACCGATAAACTCATCTTT.